These T cell receptor beta chains were read from a single sample in a study of cytomegalovirus exposure and HLA in healthy donors. TCRdb keeps only in-frame clones here, not all; method: immunoSEQ multiplex PCR. The sample lists 99,000 or so clones; less than 85% were seen once. The sequenced material came from PBMCs. The source of these receptors is a woman between 18 and 29 years old in good health and CMV-seropositive. CDR3s include the opening cysteine and the closing phenylalanine or tryptophan. The order of the fields is D gene, J gene, clone size, V gene, CDR3 length, CDR3 protein, CDR3 DNA. A D gene is named only where the DNA matches it firmly. Size is stated for part of the rows, as once, few or many counts, or as a class when the clone is expanded.

d_gene: .
j_gene: TRBJ2-7
abundance: once
v_gene: TRBV2
len: 13
CDR3aa: CASRRRLVYEQYF
CDR3nt: TGTGCCAGCAGACGAAGACTAGTCTACGAGCAGTACTTC

d_gene: TRBD2
j_gene: TRBJ2-1
abundance: .
v_gene: TRBV2
len: 11
CDR3aa: CASKAGGKEFF
CDR3nt: TGTGCCAGCAAAGCGGGAGGTAAGGAGTTCTTC

d_gene: TRBD1
j_gene: TRBJ1-5
abundance: .
v_gene: TRBV10-2
len: 13
CDR3aa: CASRGQGDQPQHF
CDR3nt: TGCGCCAGCAGGGGACAGGGGGATCAGCCCCAGCATTTT

d_gene: TRBD2
j_gene: TRBJ2-3
abundance: .
v_gene: TRBV9
len: 15
CDR3aa: CASSVESGSADTQYF
CDR3nt: TGTGCCAGCAGCGTAGAAAGCGGGAGCGCAGATACGCAGTATTTT

d_gene: TRBD2
j_gene: TRBJ2-2
abundance: once
v_gene: TRBV5-4
len: 16
CDR3aa: CASRPDSGKISGELFF
CDR3nt: TGTGCCAGCAGACCCGATAGCGGGAAGATATCCGGGGAGCTGTTTTTT

d_gene: TRBD1
j_gene: TRBJ2-3
abundance: .
v_gene: TRBV5-1
len: 16
CDR3aa: CASSLWTGRSADTQYF
CDR3nt: TGCGCCAGCAGCCTTTGGACAGGGAGGTCGGCAGATACGCAGTATTTT

d_gene: TRBD1
j_gene: TRBJ2-7
abundance: once
v_gene: TRBV15
len: 18
CDR3aa: CATSSLRDRGQGTYEQYF
CDR3nt: TGTGCCACCAGCAGCCTCCGGGACAGGGGCCAGGGGACCTACGAGCAGTACTTC

d_gene: TRBD1
j_gene: TRBJ2-7
abundance: .
v_gene: TRBV30
len: 13
CDR3aa: CAWSVTGALEQYF
CDR3nt: TGTGCCTGGAGTGTAACAGGGGCCCTCGAGCAGTACTTC

d_gene: .
j_gene: TRBJ1-1
abundance: .
v_gene: TRBV9
len: 13
CDR3aa: CASSVALGAEAFF
CDR3nt: TGTGCCAGCAGCGTAGCTCTAGGGGCTGAAGCTTTCTTT

d_gene: TRBD2
j_gene: TRBJ2-3
abundance: .
v_gene: TRBV11-2
len: 16
CDR3aa: CASSLGIAGGTDTQYF
CDR3nt: TGTGCCAGCAGCCTAGGTATAGCGGGAGGTACAGATACGCAGTATTTT

d_gene: .
j_gene: TRBJ2-3
abundance: medium-sized
v_gene: TRBV6-6
len: 14
CDR3aa: CASSLGEETDTQYF
CDR3nt: TGTGCCAGCAGCCTGGGGGAGGAGACAGATACGCAGTATTTT

d_gene: .
j_gene: TRBJ2-1
abundance: .
v_gene: TRBV15
len: 15
CDR3aa: CATSSPGTLYNEQFF
CDR3nt: TGTGCCACCAGCAGCCCCGGGACACTTTACAATGAGCAGTTCTTC

d_gene: TRBD2
j_gene: TRBJ2-3
abundance: .
v_gene: TRBV6-4
len: 15
CDR3aa: CASSEVAGRGDTQYF
CDR3nt: TGTGCCAGCAGTGAAGTAGCGGGGCGGGGTGATACGCAGTATTTT

d_gene: .
j_gene: TRBJ1-5
abundance: few
v_gene: TRBV2
len: 13
CDR3aa: CASSEEGDQPQHF
CDR3nt: TGTGCCAGCAGTGAAGAGGGAGATCAGCCCCAGCATTTT

d_gene: TRBD2
j_gene: TRBJ2-1
abundance: once
v_gene: TRBV30
len: 16
CDR3aa: CAWGTSGTLPYNEQFF
CDR3nt: TGTGCCTGGGGGACTAGCGGAACCCTCCCCTACAATGAGCAGTTCTTC

d_gene: .
j_gene: TRBJ1-3
abundance: .
v_gene: TRBV5-6
len: 15
CDR3aa: CASSLVFNSGNTIYF
CDR3nt: TGTGCCAGCAGCTTGGTCTTTAACTCTGGAAACACCATATATTTT

d_gene: .
j_gene: TRBJ1-1
abundance: .
v_gene: TRBV9
len: 15
CDR3aa: CASSVGGGENTEAFF
CDR3nt: TGTGCCAGCAGCGTAGGGGGAGGAGAGAACACTGAAGCTTTCTTT

d_gene: TRBD2
j_gene: TRBJ2-3
abundance: few
v_gene: TRBV5-5
len: 15
CDR3aa: CASSRGGVGADTQYF
CDR3nt: TGTGCCAGCAGCCGGGGAGGGGTGGGGGCAGATACGCAGTATTTT

d_gene: TRBD1
j_gene: TRBJ1-1
abundance: .
v_gene: TRBV5-1
len: 16
CDR3aa: CASSLVTGALNTEAFF
CDR3nt: TGCGCCAGCAGCTTGGTAACAGGGGCTTTGAACACTGAAGCTTTCTTT

d_gene: .
j_gene: TRBJ2-7
abundance: few
v_gene: TRBV10-2
len: 16
CDR3aa: CASSVPGGAVTYEQYF
CDR3nt: TGCGCCAGCAGTGTCCCTGGGGGCGCGGTAACCTACGAGCAGTACTTC

d_gene: .
j_gene: TRBJ2-1
abundance: .
v_gene: TRBV30
len: 13
CDR3aa: CAWSSGNDNEQFF
CDR3nt: TGTGCCTGGAGTTCAGGGAACGACAATGAGCAGTTCTTC

d_gene: .
j_gene: TRBJ2-7
abundance: .
v_gene: TRBV7-7
len: 13
CDR3aa: CASSSGSGYEQYF
CDR3nt: TGTGCTAGCAGCTCCGGCTCGGGCTACGAGCAGTACTTC

d_gene: TRBD2
j_gene: TRBJ2-7
abundance: .
v_gene: TRBV19
len: 15
CDR3aa: CASSIGVAGANEQYF
CDR3nt: TGTGCCAGTAGTATAGGGGTAGCGGGAGCAAACGAGCAGTACTTC

d_gene: .
j_gene: TRBJ2-5
abundance: .
v_gene: TRBV27
len: 14
CDR3aa: CASSPGDRQETQYF
CDR3nt: TGTGCCAGCAGTCCCGGAGACCGACAAGAGACCCAGTACTTC

d_gene: .
j_gene: TRBJ1-2
abundance: .
v_gene: TRBV28
len: 13
CDR3aa: CATHRAPFYGYTF
CDR3nt: TGTGCCACGCACAGGGCGCCTTTTTATGGCTACACCTTC

d_gene: .
j_gene: TRBJ2-1
abundance: .
v_gene: TRBV6-6
len: 13
CDR3aa: CASSYLLAPGQFF
CDR3nt: TGTGCCAGCAGTTACCTGTTGGCACCGGGGCAGTTCTTC

d_gene: .
j_gene: TRBJ1-2
abundance: once
v_gene: TRBV6-5
len: 13
CDR3aa: CASSGEGTYGYTF
CDR3nt: TGTGCCAGCAGTGGAGAGGGTACCTATGGCTACACCTTC

d_gene: .
j_gene: TRBJ1-1
abundance: once
v_gene: TRBV29-1
len: 12
CDR3aa: CSVEVSVTEAFF
CDR3nt: TGCAGCGTTGAAGTGAGTGTCACTGAAGCTTTCTTT

d_gene: .
j_gene: TRBJ1-4
abundance: .
v_gene: TRBV6-6
len: 15
CDR3aa: CASNPGQGRNEKLFF
CDR3nt: TGTGCCAGCAACCCCGGACAAGGGCGAAATGAAAAACTGTTTTTT

d_gene: TRBD1
j_gene: TRBJ1-6
abundance: .
v_gene: TRBV19
len: 15
CDR3aa: CASSVATGPNSPLHF
CDR3nt: TGTGCCAGTAGTGTCGCGACAGGGCCCAATTCACCCCTCCACTTT

d_gene: .
j_gene: TRBJ2-5
abundance: .
v_gene: TRBV10-3
len: 13
CDR3aa: CASKEASQETQYF
CDR3nt: TGTGCCAGCAAAGAAGCATCCCAAGAGACCCAGTACTTC

d_gene: TRBD1
j_gene: TRBJ2-6
abundance: few
v_gene: TRBV4-1
len: 21
CDR3aa: CASSQVEGVGTGTSGANVLTF
CDR3nt: TGCGCCAGCAGCCAAGTGGAGGGGGTCGGGACAGGGACGTCTGGGGCCAACGTCCTGACTTTC

d_gene: TRBD1
j_gene: TRBJ2-5
abundance: .
v_gene: TRBV4-1
len: 16
CDR3aa: CASSQVDRGLPETQYF
CDR3nt: TGCGCCAGCAGCCAAGTGGACAGGGGGCTTCCAGAGACCCAGTACTTC

d_gene: .
j_gene: TRBJ2-7
abundance: .
v_gene: TRBV7-8
len: 20
CDR3aa: CASSDYSPGRYIGQIYEQYF
CDR3nt: TGTGCCAGCAGCGACTACTCCCCCGGTAGGTATATCGGGCAAATATACGAGCAGTACTTC

d_gene: .
j_gene: TRBJ1-4
abundance: .
v_gene: TRBV2
len: 14
CDR3aa: CASGLAVLVEKLFF
CDR3nt: TGTGCCAGCGGATTAGCGGTTTTGGTTGAAAAACTGTTTTTT

d_gene: TRBD1
j_gene: TRBJ1-2
abundance: .
v_gene: TRBV9
len: 16
CDR3aa: CASSVDSGTGYYGYTF
CDR3nt: TGTGCCAGCAGCGTAGACAGCGGGACAGGGTACTATGGCTACACCTTC

d_gene: TRBD2
j_gene: TRBJ2-3
abundance: .
v_gene: TRBV28
len: 14
CDR3aa: CASTSGGVGGTQYF
CDR3nt: TGTGCCAGCACATCAGGCGGGGTCGGGGGGACGCAGTATTTT

d_gene: TRBD1
j_gene: TRBJ2-7
abundance: .
v_gene: TRBV28
len: 15
CDR3aa: CASSLSSTGSYEQYF
CDR3nt: TGTGCCAGCAGTTTAAGTTCGACAGGGTCCTACGAGCAGTACTTC

d_gene: TRBD1
j_gene: TRBJ1-5
abundance: few
v_gene: TRBV19
len: 16
CDR3aa: CATATWDRGSNQPQHF
CDR3nt: TGTGCCACCGCGACCTGGGACAGGGGTAGCAATCAGCCCCAGCATTTT

d_gene: .
j_gene: TRBJ1-5
abundance: .
v_gene: TRBV15
len: 13
CDR3aa: CATSRERNQPQHF
CDR3nt: TGTGCCACCAGCAGAGAGAGGAATCAGCCCCAGCATTTT

d_gene: .
j_gene: TRBJ2-7
abundance: .
v_gene: TRBV10-1
len: 18
CDR3aa: CAPARVELGLGEWYEQYF
CDR3nt: TGCGCCCCCGCAAGGGTGGAGTTGGGACTGGGGGAGTGGTACGAGCAGTACTTC

d_gene: TRBD2
j_gene: TRBJ2-2
abundance: .
v_gene: TRBV4-1
len: 15
CDR3aa: CASSQEPGGSGELFF
CDR3nt: TGCGCCAGCAGCCAAGAGCCGGGAGGGTCCGGGGAGCTGTTTTTT

d_gene: .
j_gene: TRBJ2-3
abundance: .
v_gene: TRBV10-3
len: 13
CDR3aa: CAIKLEGTDTQYF
CDR3nt: TGTGCCATCAAGTTGGAGGGAACAGATACGCAGTATTTT

d_gene: TRBD2
j_gene: TRBJ2-5
abundance: .
v_gene: TRBV5-1
len: 16
CDR3aa: CASRGLAGGSEETQYF
CDR3nt: TGCGCCAGCAGGGGACTAGCGGGAGGATCGGAAGAGACCCAGTACTTC

d_gene: .
j_gene: TRBJ2-7
abundance: few
v_gene: TRBV6-8
len: 19
CDR3aa: CASSLSDRDSPRRSYEQYF
CDR3nt: TGTGCCAGCAGTCTCTCCGACAGGGACTCCCCTCGTAGGTCCTACGAGCAGTACTTC

d_gene: .
j_gene: TRBJ1-1
abundance: .
v_gene: TRBV29-1
len: 9
CDR3aa: CSVARGNFF
CDR3nt: .

d_gene: TRBD1
j_gene: TRBJ2-4
abundance: once
v_gene: TRBV5-8
len: 18
CDR3aa: CASSYPRTTGLAKNIQYF
CDR3nt: TGTGCCAGCAGCTACCCCCGGACGACAGGGTTAGCCAAAAACATTCAGTACTTC

d_gene: .
j_gene: TRBJ1-1
abundance: .
v_gene: TRBV19
len: 14
CDR3aa: CASSIVTGNTEAFF
CDR3nt: TGTGCCAGTAGTATAGTGACAGGGAACACTGAAGCTTTCTTT

d_gene: TRBD1
j_gene: TRBJ1-4
abundance: .
v_gene: TRBV7-8
len: 15
CDR3aa: CASSLWGQPNEKLFF
CDR3nt: TGTGCCAGCAGCTTATGGGGACAGCCAAATGAAAAACTGTTTTTT